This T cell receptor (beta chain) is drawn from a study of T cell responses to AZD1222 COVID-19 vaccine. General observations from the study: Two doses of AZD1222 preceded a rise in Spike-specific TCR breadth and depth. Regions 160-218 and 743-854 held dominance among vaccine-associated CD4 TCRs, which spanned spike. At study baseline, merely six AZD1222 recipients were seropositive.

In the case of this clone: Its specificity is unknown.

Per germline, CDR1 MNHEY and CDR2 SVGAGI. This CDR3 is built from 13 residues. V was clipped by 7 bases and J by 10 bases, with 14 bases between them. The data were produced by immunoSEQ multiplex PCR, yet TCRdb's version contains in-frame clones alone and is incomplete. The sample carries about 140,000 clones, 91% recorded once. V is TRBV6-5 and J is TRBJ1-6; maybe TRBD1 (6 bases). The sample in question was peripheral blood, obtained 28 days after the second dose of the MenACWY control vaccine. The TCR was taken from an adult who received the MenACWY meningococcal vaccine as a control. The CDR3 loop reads CASKVGAGSPLHF. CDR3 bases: TGTGCCAGCAAGGTGGGGGCAGGGTCACCCCTCCACTTT.